This T cell receptor (beta chain) was recorded in a study of T cells after yellow fever vaccination. Study details: Preparation of the low-cell-number fractions used SMART-Seq v4 Ultra Low Input.

For this clonotype: What it binds is unknown.

Study-wide points: Boosting was followed by the reappearance of most primary-vaccination clones (roughly 96% CD4, more than 70% CD8). A minor fraction of clonotypes spanned both CD4 and CD8 compartments.

This CDR3 contains 19 residues. Template-switching 5'RACE yielded the TCR cDNA; a universal primer site and UMIs were added in the process. TCRdb reprocessed the 5' RACE reads with MiXCR, giving one entry per CDR3 protein. Altogether some 600,000 distinct CDR3 sequences are present, about 15% being singletons, with the ten largest covering 17%. The starting material was PBMCs, obtained 5 to 6 days after the first yellow fever vaccination. The sequence was obtained from a man between 18 and 29 years old who received the YFV17D yellow fever vaccine. This sequence joins TRBV21-1 and TRBJ2-5; no DNA check was done on the table's D call, TRBD1. TRBV21-1 is a recognized pseudogene. Here the CDR3 DNA reads TGTGCCAGCAGCAAAGCGCTACTAGGGAACACCCCTAGGGGGGAGACCCAGTACTTC. Its protein is CASSKALLGNTPRGETQYF.